The clone carrying this TCR beta chain was observed many times. Germline CDR1 reads LNHDA; CDR2 reads SQIVND (reference sequence). This CDR3 spans 16 amino acids. V dropped 5 bases and J dropped 2 bases, with 16 bases sitting between them. This entry comes from a study of metastatic and nonmetastatic thyroid tumors. Until they underwent thyroid surgery, no patient had received any treatment. TCRdb reanalyzed the PCR reads with MiXCR. The table has more than 65,000 clones, 12% to 15% seen once. The receptor comes from a male donor with papillary thyroid cancer or a benign thyroid nodule (not recorded which). Some clones in this sample may be carry-over from other donors' samples. This rearrangement joins TRBV19 to TRBJ1-5; TRBD1 is a possible D gene (5 bases). Input material: blood. The CDR3 region has the DNA TGTGCCAGTAGTCCAGACACAGGTCGTGGCAATCAGCCCCAGCATTTT. This translates into CASSPDTGRGNQPQHF.